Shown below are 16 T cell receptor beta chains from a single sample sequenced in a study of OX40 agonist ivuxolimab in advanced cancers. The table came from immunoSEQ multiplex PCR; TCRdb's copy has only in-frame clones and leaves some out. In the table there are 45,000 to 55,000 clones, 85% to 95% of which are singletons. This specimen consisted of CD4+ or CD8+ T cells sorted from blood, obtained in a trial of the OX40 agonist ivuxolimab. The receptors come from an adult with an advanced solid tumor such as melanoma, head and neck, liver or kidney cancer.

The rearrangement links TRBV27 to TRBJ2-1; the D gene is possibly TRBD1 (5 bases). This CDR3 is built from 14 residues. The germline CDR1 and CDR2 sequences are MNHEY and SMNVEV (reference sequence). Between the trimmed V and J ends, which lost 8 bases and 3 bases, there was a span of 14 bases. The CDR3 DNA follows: TGTGCCAGCGGAGAACAGGCCATCTACAATGAGCAGTTCTTC. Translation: CASGEQAIYNEQFF.

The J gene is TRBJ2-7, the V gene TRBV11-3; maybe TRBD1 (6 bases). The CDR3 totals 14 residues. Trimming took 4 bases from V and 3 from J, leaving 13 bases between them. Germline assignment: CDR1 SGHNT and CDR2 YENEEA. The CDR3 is CASSYRDTFYEQYF. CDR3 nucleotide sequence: TGTGCCAGCAGCTACCGGGACACGTTCTACGAGCAGTACTTC. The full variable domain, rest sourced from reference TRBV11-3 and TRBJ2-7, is EAGVVQSPRYKIIEKKQPVAFWCNPISGHNTLYWYLQNLGQGPELLIRYENEEAVDDSQLPKDRFSAERLKGVDSTLKIQPAELGDSAVYLCASSYRDTFYEQYFGPGTRLTVT.

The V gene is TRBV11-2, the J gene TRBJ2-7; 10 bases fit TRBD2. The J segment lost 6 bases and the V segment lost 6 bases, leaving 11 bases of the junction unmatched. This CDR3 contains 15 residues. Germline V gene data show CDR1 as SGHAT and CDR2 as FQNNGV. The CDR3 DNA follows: TGTGCCAGCAGTTTTTTAAGCGGGAGGGCTGGCGAGCAGTACTTC. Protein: CASSFLSGRAGEQYF. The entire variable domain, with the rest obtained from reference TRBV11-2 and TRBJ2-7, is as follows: EAGVAQSPRYKIIEKRQSVAFWCNPISGHATLYWYQQILGQGPKLLIQFQNNGVVDDSQLPKDRFSAERLKGVDSTLKIQPAKLEDSAVYLCASSFLSGRAGEQYFGPGTRLTVT.

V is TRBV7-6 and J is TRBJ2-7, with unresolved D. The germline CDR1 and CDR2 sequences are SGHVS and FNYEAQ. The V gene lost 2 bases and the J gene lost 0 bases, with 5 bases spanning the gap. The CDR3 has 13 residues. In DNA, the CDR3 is TGTGCCAGCAGCTTATCCAGCTCCTACGAGCAGTACTTC. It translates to CASSLSSSYEQYF.

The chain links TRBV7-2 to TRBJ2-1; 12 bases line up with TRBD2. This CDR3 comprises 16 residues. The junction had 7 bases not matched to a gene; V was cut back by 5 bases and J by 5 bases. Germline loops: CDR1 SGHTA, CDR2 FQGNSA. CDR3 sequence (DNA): TGTGCCAGCAGCCCGAGACTAGCGGGAGTTCACAATGAGCAGTTCTTC. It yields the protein CASSPRLAGVHNEQFF.

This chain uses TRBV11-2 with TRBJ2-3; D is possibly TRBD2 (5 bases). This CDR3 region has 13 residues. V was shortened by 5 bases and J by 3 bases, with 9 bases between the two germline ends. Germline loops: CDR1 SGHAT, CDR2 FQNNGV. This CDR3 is CASSLTGTDTQYF. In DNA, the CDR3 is TGTGCCAGCAGCCTGACGGGAACAGATACGCAGTATTTT.

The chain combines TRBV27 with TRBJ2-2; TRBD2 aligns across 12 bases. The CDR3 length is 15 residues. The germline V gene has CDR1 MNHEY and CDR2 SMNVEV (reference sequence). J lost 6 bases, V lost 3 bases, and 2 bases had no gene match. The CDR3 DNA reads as TGTGCCAGCAGTTTCTCTAGCGGGAGGGCCGGGGAGCTGTTTTTT. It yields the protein CASSFSSGRAGELFF.

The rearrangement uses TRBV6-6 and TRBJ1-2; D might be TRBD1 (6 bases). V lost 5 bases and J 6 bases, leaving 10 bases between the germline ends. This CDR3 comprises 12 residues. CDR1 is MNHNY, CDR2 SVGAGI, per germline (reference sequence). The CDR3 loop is CASSLRTDGYTF. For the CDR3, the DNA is TGTGCCAGCAGTCTCCGGACAGATGGCTACACCTTC.

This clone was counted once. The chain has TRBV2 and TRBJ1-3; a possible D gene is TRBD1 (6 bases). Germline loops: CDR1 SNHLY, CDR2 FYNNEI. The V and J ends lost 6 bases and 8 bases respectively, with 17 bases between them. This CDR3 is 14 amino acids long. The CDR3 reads CASRPGHGRDTIYF. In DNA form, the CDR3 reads TGTGCCAGCAGACCGGGACATGGGAGAGACACCATATATTTT.

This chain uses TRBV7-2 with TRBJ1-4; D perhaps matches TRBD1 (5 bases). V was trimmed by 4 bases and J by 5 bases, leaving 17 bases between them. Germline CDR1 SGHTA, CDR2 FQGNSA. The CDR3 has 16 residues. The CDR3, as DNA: TGTGCCAGCAGCTCAGCCCGGGGCAGCACAAATGAAAAACTGTTTTTT. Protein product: CASSSARGSTNEKLFF.

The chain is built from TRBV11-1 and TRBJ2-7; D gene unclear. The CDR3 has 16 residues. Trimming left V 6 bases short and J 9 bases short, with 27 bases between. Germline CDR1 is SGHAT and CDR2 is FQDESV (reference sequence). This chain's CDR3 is CASRSNTPRTAIAQYF. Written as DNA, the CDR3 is TGTGCCAGCAGATCAAATACCCCAAGGACCGCGATTGCGCAGTACTTC.

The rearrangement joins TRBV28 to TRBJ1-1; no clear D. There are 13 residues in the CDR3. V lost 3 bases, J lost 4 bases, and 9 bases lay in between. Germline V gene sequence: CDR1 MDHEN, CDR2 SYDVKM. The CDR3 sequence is CASSLGGVTEAFF. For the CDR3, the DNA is TGTGCCAGCAGTTTGGGCGGGGTCACTGAAGCTTTCTTT.

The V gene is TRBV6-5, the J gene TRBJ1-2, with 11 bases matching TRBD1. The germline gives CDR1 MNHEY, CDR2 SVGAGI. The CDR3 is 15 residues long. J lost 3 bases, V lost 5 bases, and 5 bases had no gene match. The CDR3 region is CASSQDRGHHYGYTF. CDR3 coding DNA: TGTGCCAGCAGTCAGGACAGGGGGCATCACTATGGCTACACCTTC.

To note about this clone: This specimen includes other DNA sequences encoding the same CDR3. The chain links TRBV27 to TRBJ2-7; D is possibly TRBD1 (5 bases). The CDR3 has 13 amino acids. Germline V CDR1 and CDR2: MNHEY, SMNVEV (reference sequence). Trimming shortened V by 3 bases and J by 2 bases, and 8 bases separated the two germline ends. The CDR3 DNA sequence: TGTGCCAGCAGTTTGAGCAGGGCCTACGAGCAGTACTTC. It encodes CASSLSRAYEQYF.

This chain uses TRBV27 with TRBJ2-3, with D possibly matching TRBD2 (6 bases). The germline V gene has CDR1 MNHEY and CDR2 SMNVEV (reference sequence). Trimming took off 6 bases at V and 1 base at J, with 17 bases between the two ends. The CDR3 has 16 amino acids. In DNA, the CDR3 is TGTGCCAGCAGCCACCCCAGCCCTAGCGGCACAGATACGCAGTATTTT. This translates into CASSHPSPSGTDTQYF.

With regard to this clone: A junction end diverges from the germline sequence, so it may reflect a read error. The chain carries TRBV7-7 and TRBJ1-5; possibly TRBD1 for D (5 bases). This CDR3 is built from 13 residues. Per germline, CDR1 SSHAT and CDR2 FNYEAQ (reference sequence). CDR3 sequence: CASSLGANQPQHF. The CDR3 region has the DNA TGTGCTAGCAGCTTAGGGGCCAATCAGCCCCAGCATTTT.